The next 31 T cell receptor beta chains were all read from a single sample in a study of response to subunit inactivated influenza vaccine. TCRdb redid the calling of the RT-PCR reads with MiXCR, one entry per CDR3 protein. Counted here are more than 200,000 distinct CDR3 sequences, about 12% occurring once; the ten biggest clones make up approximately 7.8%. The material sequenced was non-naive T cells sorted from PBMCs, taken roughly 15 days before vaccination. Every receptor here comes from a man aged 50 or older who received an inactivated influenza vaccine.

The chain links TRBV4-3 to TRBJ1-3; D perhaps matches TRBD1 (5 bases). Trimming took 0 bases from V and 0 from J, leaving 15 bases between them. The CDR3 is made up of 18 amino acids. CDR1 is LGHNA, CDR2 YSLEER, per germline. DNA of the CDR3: TGCGCCAGCAGCCAAGATCTGGGGCCGAACGACTCTGGAAACACCATATATTTT. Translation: CASSQDLGPNDSGNTIYF.

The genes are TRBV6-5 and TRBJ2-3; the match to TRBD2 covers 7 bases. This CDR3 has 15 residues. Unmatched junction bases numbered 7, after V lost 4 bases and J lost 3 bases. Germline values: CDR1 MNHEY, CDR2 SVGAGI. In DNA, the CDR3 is TGTGCCAGCAGTTCCCTAGCGGCGGAAACAGATACGCAGTATTTT. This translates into CASSSLAAETDTQYF.

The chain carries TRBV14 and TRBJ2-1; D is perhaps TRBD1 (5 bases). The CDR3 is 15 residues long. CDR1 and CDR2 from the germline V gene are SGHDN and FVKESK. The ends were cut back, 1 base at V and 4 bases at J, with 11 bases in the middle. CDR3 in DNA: TGTGCCAGCAGCCAAGCCAGGGTGAGGTACAATGAGCAGTTCTTC. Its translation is CASSQARVRYNEQFF.

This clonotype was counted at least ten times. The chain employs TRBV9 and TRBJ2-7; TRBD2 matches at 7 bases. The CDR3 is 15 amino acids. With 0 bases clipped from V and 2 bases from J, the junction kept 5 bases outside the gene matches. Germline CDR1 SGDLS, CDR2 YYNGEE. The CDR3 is CASSVEKGGTYEQYF. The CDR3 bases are TGTGCCAGCAGCGTAGAGAAGGGAGGGACCTACGAGCAGTACTTC.

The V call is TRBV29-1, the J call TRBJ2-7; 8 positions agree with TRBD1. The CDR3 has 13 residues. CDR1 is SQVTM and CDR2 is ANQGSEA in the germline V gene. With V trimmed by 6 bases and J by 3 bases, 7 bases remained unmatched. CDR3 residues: CSVSSGQGYEQYF. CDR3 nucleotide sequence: TGCAGCGTGAGTTCCGGACAGGGCTACGAGCAGTACTTC.

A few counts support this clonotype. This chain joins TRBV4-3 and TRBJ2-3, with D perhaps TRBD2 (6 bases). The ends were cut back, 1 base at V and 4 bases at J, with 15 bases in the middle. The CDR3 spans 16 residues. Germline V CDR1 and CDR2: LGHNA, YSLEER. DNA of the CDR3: TGCGCCAGCAGCCAAGCCGGACGGGGGAACTCAGATACGCAGTATTTT. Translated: CASSQAGRGNSDTQYF.

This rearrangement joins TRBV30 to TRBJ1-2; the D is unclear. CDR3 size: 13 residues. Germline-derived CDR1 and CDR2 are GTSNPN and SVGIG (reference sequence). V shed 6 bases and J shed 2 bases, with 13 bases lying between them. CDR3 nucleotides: TGTGCCTGTCATATAATTTCGAACTATGGCTACACCTTC. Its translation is CACHIISNYGYTF.

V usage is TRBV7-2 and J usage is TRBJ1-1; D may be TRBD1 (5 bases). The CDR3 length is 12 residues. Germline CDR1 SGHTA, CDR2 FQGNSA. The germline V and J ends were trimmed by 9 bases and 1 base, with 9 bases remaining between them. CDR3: CASRGPNTEAFF. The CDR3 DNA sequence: TGTGCCAGTCGGGGACCGAACACTGAAGCTTTCTTT.

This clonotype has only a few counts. The CDR3 nucleotides are TGTGCCAGCAGCTTAGCCGTCCGGGGAGAGACCCAGTACTTC. Protein product: CASSLAVRGETQYF. The chain is built from TRBV7-9 and TRBJ2-5, with D possibly being TRBD2 (5 bases). There are 14 residues in the CDR3. From germline, CDR1 is SEHNR and CDR2 FQNEAQ (reference sequence). Trimming took off 0 bases at V and 4 bases at J, with 9 bases between the two ends.

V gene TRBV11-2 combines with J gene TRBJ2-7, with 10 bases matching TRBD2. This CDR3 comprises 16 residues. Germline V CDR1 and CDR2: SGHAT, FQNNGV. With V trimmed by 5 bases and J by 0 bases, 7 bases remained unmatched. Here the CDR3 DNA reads TGTGCCAGCAGCCCCACTCTAGCGGGGGTCTCCTACGAGCAGTACTTC. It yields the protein CASSPTLAGVSYEQYF.

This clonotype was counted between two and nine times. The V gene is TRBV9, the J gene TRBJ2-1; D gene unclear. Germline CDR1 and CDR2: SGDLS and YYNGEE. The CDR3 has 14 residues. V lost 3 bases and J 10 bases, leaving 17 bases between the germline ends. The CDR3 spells CASSESSRDGEQFF. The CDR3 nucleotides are TGTGCCAGCAGCGAGAGTTCAAGGGATGGGGAGCAGTTCTTC.

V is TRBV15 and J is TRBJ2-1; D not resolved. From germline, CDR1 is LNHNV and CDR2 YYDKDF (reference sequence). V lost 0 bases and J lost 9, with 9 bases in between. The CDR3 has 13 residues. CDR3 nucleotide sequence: TGTGCCACCAGCAGAGATTGGAGTAGTGAGCAGTTCTTC. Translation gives CATSRDWSSEQFF.

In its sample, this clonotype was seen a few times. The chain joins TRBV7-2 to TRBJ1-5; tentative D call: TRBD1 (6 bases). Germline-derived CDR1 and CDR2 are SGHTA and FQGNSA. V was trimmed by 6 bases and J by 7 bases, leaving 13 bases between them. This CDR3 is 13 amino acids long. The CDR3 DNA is TGTGCCAGCAGATCAACCCAGGGGCAGCCCCAGCATTTT. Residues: CASRSTQGQPQHF. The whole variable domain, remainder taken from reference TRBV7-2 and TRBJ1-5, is GAGVSQSPSNKVTEKGKDVELRCDPISGHTALYWYRQSLGQGLEFLIYFQGNSAPDKSGLPSDRFSAERTGGSVSTLTIQRTQQEDSAVYLCASRSTQGQPQHFGDGTRLSIL.

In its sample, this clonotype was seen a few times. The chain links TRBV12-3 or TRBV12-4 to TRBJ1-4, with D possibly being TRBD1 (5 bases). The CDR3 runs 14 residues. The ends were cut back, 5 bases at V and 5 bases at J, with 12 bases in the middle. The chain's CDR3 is CASSPGRRNEKLFF. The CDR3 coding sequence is TGTGCCAGCAGTCCGGGACGGAGAAATGAAAAACTGTTTTTT.

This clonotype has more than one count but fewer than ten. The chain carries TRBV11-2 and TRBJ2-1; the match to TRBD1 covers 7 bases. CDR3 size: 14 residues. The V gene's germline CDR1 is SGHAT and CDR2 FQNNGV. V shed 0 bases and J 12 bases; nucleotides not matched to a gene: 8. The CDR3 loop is CASSLDAGGMTQFF. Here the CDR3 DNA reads TGTGCCAGCAGCTTAGACGCAGGGGGAATGACGCAGTTCTTC.

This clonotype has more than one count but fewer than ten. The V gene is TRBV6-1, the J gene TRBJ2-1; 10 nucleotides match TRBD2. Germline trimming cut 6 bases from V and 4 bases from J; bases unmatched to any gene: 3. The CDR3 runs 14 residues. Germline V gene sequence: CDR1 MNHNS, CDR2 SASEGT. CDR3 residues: CASRGSGRYNEQFF. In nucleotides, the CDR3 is TGTGCCAGCAGAGGTAGCGGGAGGTACAATGAGCAGTTCTTC.

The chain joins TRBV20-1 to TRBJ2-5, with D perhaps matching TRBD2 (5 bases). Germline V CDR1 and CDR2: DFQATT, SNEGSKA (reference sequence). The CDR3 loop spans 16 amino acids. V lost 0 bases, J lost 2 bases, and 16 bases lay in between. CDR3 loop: CSARDGSGVRQETQYF. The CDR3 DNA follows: TGCAGTGCTAGAGATGGATCCGGGGTCAGGCAAGAGACCCAGTACTTC.

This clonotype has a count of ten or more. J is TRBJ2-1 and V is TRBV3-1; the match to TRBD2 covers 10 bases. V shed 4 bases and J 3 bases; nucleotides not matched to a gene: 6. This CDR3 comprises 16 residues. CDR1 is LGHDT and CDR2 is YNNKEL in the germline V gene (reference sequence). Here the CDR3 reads CASSPRTSGNYNEQFF. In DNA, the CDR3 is TGTGCCAGCAGCCCCCGGACTAGCGGAAACTACAATGAGCAGTTCTTC.

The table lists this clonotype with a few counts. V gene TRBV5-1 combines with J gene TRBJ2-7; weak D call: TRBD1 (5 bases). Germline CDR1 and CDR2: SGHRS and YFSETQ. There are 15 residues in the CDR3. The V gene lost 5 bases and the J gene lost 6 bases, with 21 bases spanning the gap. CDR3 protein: CASRPRPQATSEQYF. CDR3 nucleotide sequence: TGCGCCAGCAGACCACGGCCACAGGCGACCTCCGAGCAGTACTTC.

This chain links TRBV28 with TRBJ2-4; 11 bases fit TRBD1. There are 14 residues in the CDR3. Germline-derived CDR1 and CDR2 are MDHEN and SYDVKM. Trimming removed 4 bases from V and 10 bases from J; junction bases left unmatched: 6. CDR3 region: CASSYGQGASIQYF. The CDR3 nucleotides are TGTGCCAGCAGTTATGGACAGGGGGCCTCTATTCAGTACTTC.

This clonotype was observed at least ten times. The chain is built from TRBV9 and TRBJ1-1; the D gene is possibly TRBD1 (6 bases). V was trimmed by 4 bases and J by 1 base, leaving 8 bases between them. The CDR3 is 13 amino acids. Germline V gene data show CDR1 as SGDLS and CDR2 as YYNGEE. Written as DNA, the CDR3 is TGTGCCAGCAGCATACAGGGGAACACTGAAGCTTTCTTT. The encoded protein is CASSIQGNTEAFF.

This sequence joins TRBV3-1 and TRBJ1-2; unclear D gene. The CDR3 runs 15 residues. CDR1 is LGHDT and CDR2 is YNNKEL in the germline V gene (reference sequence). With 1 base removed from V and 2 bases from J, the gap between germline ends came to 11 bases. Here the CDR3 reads CASSQVGERNYGYTF. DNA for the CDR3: TGTGCCAGCAGCCAAGTCGGGGAGCGAAACTATGGCTACACCTTC. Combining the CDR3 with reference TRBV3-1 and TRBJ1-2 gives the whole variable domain DTAVSQTPKYLVTQMGNDKSIKCEQNLGHDTMYWYKQDSKKFLKIMFSYNNKELIINETVPNRFSPKSPDKAHLNLHINSLELGDSAVYFCASSQVGERNYGYTFGSGTRLTVV.

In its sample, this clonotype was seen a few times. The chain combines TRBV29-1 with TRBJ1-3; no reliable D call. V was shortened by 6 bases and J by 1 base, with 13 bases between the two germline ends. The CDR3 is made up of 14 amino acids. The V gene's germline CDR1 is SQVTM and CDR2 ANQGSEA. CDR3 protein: CSVSHGVSGNTIYF. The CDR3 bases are TGCAGCGTCTCCCACGGGGTTTCTGGAAACACCATATATTTT.

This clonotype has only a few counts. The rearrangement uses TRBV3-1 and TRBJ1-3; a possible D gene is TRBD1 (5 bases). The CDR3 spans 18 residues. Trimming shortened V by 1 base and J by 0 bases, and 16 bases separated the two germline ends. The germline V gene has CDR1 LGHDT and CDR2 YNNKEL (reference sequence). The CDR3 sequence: CASSQGGRALSSGNTIYF. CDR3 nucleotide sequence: TGTGCCAGCAGCCAAGGAGGCAGGGCCTTATCCTCTGGAAACACCATATATTTT.

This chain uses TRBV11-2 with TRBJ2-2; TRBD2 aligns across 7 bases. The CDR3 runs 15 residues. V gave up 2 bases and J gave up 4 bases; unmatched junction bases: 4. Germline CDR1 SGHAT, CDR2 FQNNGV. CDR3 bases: TGTGCCAGCAGCTTATGGCGGGGGATCACCGGGGAGCTGTTTTTT. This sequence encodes CASSLWRGITGELFF. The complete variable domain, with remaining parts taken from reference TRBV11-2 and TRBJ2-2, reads EAGVAQSPRYKIIEKRQSVAFWCNPISGHATLYWYQQILGQGPKLLIQFQNNGVVDDSQLPKDRFSAERLKGVDSTLKIQPAKLEDSAVYLCASSLWRGITGELFFGEGSRLTVL.

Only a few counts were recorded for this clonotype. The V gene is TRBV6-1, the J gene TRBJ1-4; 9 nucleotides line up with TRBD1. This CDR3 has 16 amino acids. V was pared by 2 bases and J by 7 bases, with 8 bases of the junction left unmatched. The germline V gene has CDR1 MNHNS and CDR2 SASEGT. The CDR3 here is CASSELPGTGTEKLFF. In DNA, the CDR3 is TGTGCCAGCAGTGAACTCCCCGGGACAGGGACTGAAAAACTGTTTTTT.

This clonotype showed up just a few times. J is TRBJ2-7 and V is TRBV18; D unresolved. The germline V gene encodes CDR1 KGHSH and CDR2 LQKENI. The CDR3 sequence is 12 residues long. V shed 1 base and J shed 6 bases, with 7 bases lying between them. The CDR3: CASSPRETEQYF. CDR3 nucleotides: TGTGCCAGCTCACCACGAGAGACCGAGCAGTACTTC.

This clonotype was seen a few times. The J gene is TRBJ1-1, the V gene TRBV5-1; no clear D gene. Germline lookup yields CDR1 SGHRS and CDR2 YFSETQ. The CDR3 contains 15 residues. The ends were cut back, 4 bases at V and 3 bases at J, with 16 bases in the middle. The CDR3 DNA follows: TGCGCCAGCAGCCCCCGTCGACTCGGGGACACTGAAGCTTTCTTT. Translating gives CASSPRRLGDTEAFF.

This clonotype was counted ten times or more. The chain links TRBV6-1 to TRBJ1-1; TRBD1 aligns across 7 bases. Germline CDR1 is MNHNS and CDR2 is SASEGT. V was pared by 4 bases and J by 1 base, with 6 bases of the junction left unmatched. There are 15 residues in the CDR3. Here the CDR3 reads CASSARQGRNTEAFF. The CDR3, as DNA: TGTGCCAGCAGTGCACGACAGGGAAGGAACACTGAAGCTTTCTTT.

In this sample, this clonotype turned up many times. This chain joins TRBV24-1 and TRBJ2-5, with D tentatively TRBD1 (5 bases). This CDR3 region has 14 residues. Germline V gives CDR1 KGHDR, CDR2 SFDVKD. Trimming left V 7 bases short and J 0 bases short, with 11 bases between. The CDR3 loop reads CATSDDSYQETQYF. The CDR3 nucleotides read TGTGCCACCAGCGACGACAGCTACCAAGAGACCCAGTACTTC.

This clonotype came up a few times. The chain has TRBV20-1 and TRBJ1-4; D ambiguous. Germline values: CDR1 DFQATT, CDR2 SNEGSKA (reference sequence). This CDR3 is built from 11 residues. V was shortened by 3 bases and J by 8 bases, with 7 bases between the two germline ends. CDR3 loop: CSARFDEKLFF. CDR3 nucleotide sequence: TGCAGTGCTAGGTTCGACGAAAAACTGTTTTTT.